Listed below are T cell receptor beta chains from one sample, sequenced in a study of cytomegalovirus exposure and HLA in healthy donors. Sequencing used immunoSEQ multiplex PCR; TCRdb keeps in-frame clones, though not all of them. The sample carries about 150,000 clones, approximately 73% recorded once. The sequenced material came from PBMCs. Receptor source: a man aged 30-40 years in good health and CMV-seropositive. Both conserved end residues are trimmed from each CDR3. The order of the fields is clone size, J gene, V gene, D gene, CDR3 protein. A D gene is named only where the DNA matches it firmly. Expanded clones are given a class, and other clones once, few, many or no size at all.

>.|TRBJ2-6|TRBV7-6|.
ASSLVGAGVGANVLT
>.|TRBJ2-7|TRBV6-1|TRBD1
ASSEALGQGSYEQY
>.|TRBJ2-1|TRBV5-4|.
ASSGGRDSYNEQF
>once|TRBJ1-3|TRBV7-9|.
ASSFAGVSSGDTIY
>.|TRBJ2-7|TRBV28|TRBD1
ATQGVGAPYEQY
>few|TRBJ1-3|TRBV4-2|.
ASSQETGSGNTIY
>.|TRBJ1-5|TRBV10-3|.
AISEEGAVGNQPQH
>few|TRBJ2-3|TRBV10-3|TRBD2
AISDRTSGRWDTQY
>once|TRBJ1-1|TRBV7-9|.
ASSSDSVNTEAF
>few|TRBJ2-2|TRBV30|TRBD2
AWRTSGNTGELF
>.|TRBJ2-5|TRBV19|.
ASSGTGSQETQY
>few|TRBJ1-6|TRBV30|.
AWSGQANSPLH
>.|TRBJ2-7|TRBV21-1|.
ASIGNTYEQY
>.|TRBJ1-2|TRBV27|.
ASSTSAVYGYT
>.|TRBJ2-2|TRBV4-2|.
ASSQGSAAFTGELF
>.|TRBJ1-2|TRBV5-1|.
ASSQTLDYGYT
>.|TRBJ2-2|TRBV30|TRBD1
AWNRGTMDTGELF
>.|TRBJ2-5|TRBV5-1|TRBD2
ASSTPLAGAGAQY
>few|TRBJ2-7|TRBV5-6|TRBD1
ASSLYRIRDRSNEQY
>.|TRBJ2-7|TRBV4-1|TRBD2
ASSPDSSRLAASYEQY
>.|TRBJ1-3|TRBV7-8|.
ASSLASGRLSGNTIY
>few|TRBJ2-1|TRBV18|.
ASSQMEGNEQF
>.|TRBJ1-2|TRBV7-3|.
ASSLSGTSNYGYT
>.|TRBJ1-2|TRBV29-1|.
SVRKTRDFNYGYT
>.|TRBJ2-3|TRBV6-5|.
ASSYSRGSTDTQY
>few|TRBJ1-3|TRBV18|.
ASSATFRPSGNTIY
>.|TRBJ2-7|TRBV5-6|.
ASSWGVGEQY
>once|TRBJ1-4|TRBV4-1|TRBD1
ASSQGTGVDEKLF
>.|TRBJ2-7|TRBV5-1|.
ASSLRRDVGYEQY
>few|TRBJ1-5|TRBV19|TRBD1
ASSNDREEQPQH
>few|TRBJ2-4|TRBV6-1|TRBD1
ASSLTGGSIQY
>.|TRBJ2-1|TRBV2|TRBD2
ASTFGAGETYNEQF
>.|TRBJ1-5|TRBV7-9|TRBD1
ASSSGGGSNQPQH
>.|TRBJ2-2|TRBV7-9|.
ASSLAIRGGGELF
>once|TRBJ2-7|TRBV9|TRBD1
ASSVDGTGPYQQY
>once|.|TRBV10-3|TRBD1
AISDRDRGIYEQY
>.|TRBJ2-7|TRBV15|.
ATSRDQSPGGTYEQY
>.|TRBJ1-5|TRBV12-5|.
ASGLVQGVNQPQH
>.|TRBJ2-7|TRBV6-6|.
ASSYSGAGYEQY
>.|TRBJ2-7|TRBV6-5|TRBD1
ASSSNWDRGRYEQY
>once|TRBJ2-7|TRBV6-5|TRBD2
ASTPGLAFSYEQY
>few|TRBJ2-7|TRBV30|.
AWRALTSFSTYEQY
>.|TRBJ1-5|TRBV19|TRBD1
ASSIKRGGFSAGGVNQPQH
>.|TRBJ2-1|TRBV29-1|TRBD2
SVEKGLARNEQF
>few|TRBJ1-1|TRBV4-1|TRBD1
ASARGRGSTEAF
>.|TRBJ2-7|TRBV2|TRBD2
ASRFTSGNPASYEQY
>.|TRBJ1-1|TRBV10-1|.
ASSALTGNTEAF
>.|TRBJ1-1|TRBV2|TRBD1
ASSERDQGASLNTEAF
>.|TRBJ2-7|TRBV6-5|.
ASRSDGTNPQY
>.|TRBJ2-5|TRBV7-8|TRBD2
ASSLGLAVRQETQY
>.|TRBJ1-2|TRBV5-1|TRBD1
ASSLETGEGYT
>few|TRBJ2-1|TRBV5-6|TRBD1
ASSGGQGVVPFYNEQF
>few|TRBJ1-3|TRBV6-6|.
ASSLPGQFAGNTIY